Following are 17 T cell receptor beta chains from one sample sequenced in a study of blood T cells in healthy people across ages. Sample-barcoded 5' priming and a J-beta primer mix drove a second PCR of about 6 to 12 cycles. TCRdb reanalysed the 5' RACE reads using MiXCR and keeps one entry per CDR3 protein. The table includes roughly 1,500,000 distinct CDR3 sequences, about 43% detected once. Sequences were obtained from blood. The receptors were gathered from a woman younger than 35 in good health.

The genes are TRBV10-3 and TRBJ1-5; 9 bases map to TRBD1. The germline V gene encodes CDR1 ENHRY and CDR2 SYGVKD. Trimming took 2 bases from V and 2 from J; bases not matched to a gene: 10. The length of the CDR3 is 18 residues. CDR3 sequence (DNA): TGTGCCATCAGTGAGCGGGGCACAGGGGGCCCTGGCAATCAGCCCCAGCATTTT. It yields the protein CAISERGTGGPGNQPQHF.

This chain links TRBV30 with TRBJ1-4; unclear D gene. Germline V gene lookup returns CDR1 GTSNPN and CDR2 SVGIG (reference sequence). V shed 2 bases and J shed 7 bases, with 14 bases lying between them. This CDR3 spans 14 amino acids. CDR3 coding DNA: TGTGCCTGGAGTAGCCAGGTCGGGGTTGAAAAACTGTTTTTT. Its translation: CAWSSQVGVEKLFF.

On this clonotype itself: One base away lies a much larger clone, so this may be a sequencing read error. This rearrangement joins TRBV29-1 to TRBJ2-1; D gene uncertain. The CDR3 consists of 12 residues. Germline V gene sequence: CDR1 SQVTM, CDR2 ANQGSEA. The CDR3 coding sequence is TGCAGCTTTGAAGCGAAGTACAATGAGCAGTTCTTC. Its translation: CSFEAKYNEQFF.

Ten or more counts support this clonotype. This chain joins TRBV29-1 and TRBJ1-2; D is uncertain. The V end was cut by 2 bases, the J end by 6 bases, with 7 bases between. Germline CDR1 is SQVTM and CDR2 is ANQGSEA. This CDR3 has 11 amino acids. The CDR3 loop reads CSVESQDGYTF. CDR3 DNA: TGCAGCGTTGAATCCCAGGATGGCTACACCTTC.

This clonotype appeared a few times. The chain carries TRBV20-1 and TRBJ2-7; 15 positions agree with TRBD2. The V segment lost 5 bases and the J segment 7 bases; nucleotides outside the gene matches: 9. This CDR3 has 15 amino acids. Germline lookup yields CDR1 DFQATT and CDR2 SNEGSKA (reference sequence). CDR3 protein: CSAQPGLAGGREQYF. Here the CDR3 DNA reads TGCAGTGCTCAACCGGGACTAGCGGGAGGACGAGAGCAGTACTTC.

CDR3 sequence (DNA): TGTGCCAGCAGCGGAGCGCACAGGACGAACACTGAAGCTTTCTTT. It is translated as CASSGAHRTNTEAFF. The chain recombines TRBV9 with TRBJ1-1; maybe TRBD1 (5 bases). Deletions cut 3 bases from V and 1 base from J, with 13 bases between. The CDR3 contains 15 residues. CDR1 and CDR2 (germline): SGDLS, YYNGEE.

The chain links TRBV29-1 to TRBJ2-7; D not resolved. Germline V gene data show CDR1 as SQVTM and CDR2 as ANQGSEA. The CDR3 sequence is 13 residues long. V lost 6 bases, J lost 0 bases, and 12 bases lay in between. In DNA, the CDR3 is TGCAGCGTCGCCGACGACGGCTCCTACGAGCAGTACTTC. Protein product: CSVADDGSYEQYF.

This clonotype was detected many times. The genes are TRBV6-6 and TRBJ2-7; 7 nucleotides agree with TRBD2. The germline CDR1 and CDR2 sequences are MNHNY and SVGAGI (reference sequence). Unmatched junction bases numbered 12, after V lost 5 bases and J lost 5 bases. The CDR3 is made up of 15 amino acids. CDR3 in amino acids: CASSHPVASGNEQYF. The DNA for the CDR3 is TGTGCCAGCAGTCACCCGGTGGCTAGCGGAAACGAGCAGTACTTC.

The chain combines TRBV20-1 with TRBJ2-4; 7 nucleotides line up with TRBD1. CDR3 size: 14 residues. Germline CDR1 reads DFQATT; CDR2 reads SNEGSKA (reference sequence). After removal of 4 bases from V and 3 bases from J, the junction contained 6 bases not matched to a gene. The CDR3 here is CSATLPGGKNIQYF. In nucleotides, the CDR3 is TGCAGTGCTACCCTGCCAGGGGGCAAAAACATTCAGTACTTC.

This chain joins TRBV20-1 and TRBJ2-5; D gene uncertain. The assigned J gene may be wrong: the sequence end matches TRBJ2-7 better. The germline V gene has CDR1 DFQATT and CDR2 SNEGSKA (reference sequence). There are 15 residues in the CDR3. The CDR3 nucleotides are TGCAGTGCTGCCCCTTTGCGAGTCGGATCCTACGAGCAGTACTTC. This sequence encodes CSAAPLRVGSYEQYF.

The chain is built from TRBV2 and TRBJ1-5, with TRBD1 identical over 8 bases. This CDR3 has 19 residues. Germline assignment: CDR1 SNHLY and CDR2 FYNNEI. With 5 bases clipped from V and 6 bases from J, the junction kept 21 bases outside the gene matches. The CDR3 here is CASSPPIGPDRGSVQPQHF. The CDR3 region has the DNA TGTGCCAGCAGTCCCCCGATTGGGCCAGACAGGGGTTCGGTTCAGCCCCAGCATTTT.

The chain combines TRBV7-2 with TRBJ2-3; D gene uncertain. The CDR3 sequence is 12 residues long. Germline-derived CDR1 and CDR2 are SGHTA and FQGNSA. V was pared by 8 bases and J by 5 bases, with 11 bases between. The CDR3 here is CASRVTKDTQYF. The CDR3 coding sequence is TGTGCCAGCCGAGTTACAAAAGATACGCAGTATTTT.

The chain combines TRBV3-1 with TRBJ2-3; 9 bases match TRBD1. V lost 3 bases and J lost 3; bases outside the gene matches: 13. Germline V gene sequence: CDR1 LGHDT, CDR2 YNNKEL (reference sequence). CDR3 size: 18 residues. The CDR3 nucleotides are TGTGCCAGCAGCCATGTCCCGGGACAGGGAGGTGGGACAGATACGCAGTATTTT. It yields the protein CASSHVPGQGGGTDTQYF.

This chain uses TRBV10-2 with TRBJ2-1; TRBD2 matches 12 bases. V shed 6 bases and J 6 bases; nucleotides not matched to a gene: 3. The CDR3 is made up of 14 amino acids. The V gene's germline CDR1 is WSHSY and CDR2 SAAADI. CDR3 loop: CASRRTSGVNEQFF. CDR3 sequence (DNA): TGCGCCAGCAGGAGGACTAGCGGGGTCAATGAGCAGTTCTTC.

The chain is built from TRBV6-5 and TRBJ2-7; D could derive from TRBD1 or TRBD2 (5 bases each). The CDR3 covers 13 residues. Trimming stripped 6 bases from V and 0 bases from J, with 9 bases between. CDR1 MNHEY and CDR2 SVGAGI come from the germline V gene. CDR3 region: CASSRETSYEQYF. CDR3 sequence (DNA): TGTGCCAGCAGCAGGGAGACCTCCTACGAGCAGTACTTC.

The chain recombines TRBV12-5 with TRBJ2-3; D may be TRBD2 (6 bases). Germline CDR1 LGHNT, CDR2 FRNRAP. The ends were cut back, 3 bases at V and 2 bases at J, with 15 bases in the middle. The CDR3 sequence is 16 residues long. The CDR3 loop is CASGFWGGQNTDTQYF. The CDR3 DNA sequence: TGTGCTAGTGGTTTTTGGGGAGGTCAGAACACAGATACGCAGTATTTT.

The V call is TRBV12-3 or TRBV12-4, the J call TRBJ1-6, with 9 bases lining up with TRBD1. Trimming at V came to 4 bases and at J to 7 bases, leaving 5 bases not matched to a gene. The CDR3 runs to 15 residues. The CDR3 reads CASSSSGTGNSPLHF. The CDR3 DNA is TGTGCCAGCAGTTCGTCCGGGACAGGGAATTCACCCCTCCACTTT.